These T cell receptor beta chains were read from a single sample in a study of glioma-infiltrating T cells. TCRdb reprocessed the multiplex PCR reads with MiXCR, giving one entry per CDR3 protein. The data hold 90,000 or so distinct CDR3 sequences, with roughly 40% observed a single time. The sequencing sample was made of glioma tissue, nonneoplastic brain tissue, or PBMCs (not recorded which). The source of these receptors is a human donor with low-grade glioma or glioblastoma, undergoing nonglioma brain surgery, or in good health (not recorded which). Each CDR3 is given with its conserved first and last residue. D genes are given only for firm matches. Expanded clones are given a class, and other clones once, few, many or no size at all.

v_call	clone_size	cdr3_length	j_call	d_call	cdr3_aa	cdr3_nt
TRBV20-1	.	13	TRBJ2-7	TRBD1	CSAPGQGTYEHYF	TGCAGTGCACCCGGACAGGGTACCTACGAGCATTACTTC
TRBV6-1	many	14	TRBJ1-4	TRBD1	CASRQSGTGEKLFF	TGTGCCAGCAGACAATCCGGGACAGGAGAAAAACTGTTTTTT
TRBV24-1	.	15	TRBJ2-7	.	CATSDTGTRSYEQYF	TGTGCCACCAGTGATACGGGGACTCGCTCCTACGAGCAGTACTTC
TRBV2	many	15	TRBJ2-3	TRBD2	CASSELGGGTDTQYF	TGTGCCAGCAGTGAACTGGGAGGGGGCACAGATACGCAGTATTTT
TRBV7-3	many	13	TRBJ2-2	.	CASSLSGAGELFF	TGTGCCAGCAGCTTATCGGGAGCCGGGGAGCTGTTTTTT
TRBV28	once	13	TRBJ2-7	.	CASRKRQLKEQYF	TGTGCCAGCAGGAAACGACAGCTTAAAGAGCAGTACTTC
TRBV7-2	.	15	TRBJ2-1	TRBD2	CASSLLADSYNEQFF	TGTGCCAGCAGCTTACTAGCGGACTCCTACAATGAGCAGTTCTTC
TRBV20-1	.	16	TRBJ1-5	.	CSARDPAPWGNQPQHF	TGCAGTGCTAGAGATCCGGCACCTTGGGGCAATCAGCCCCAGCATTTT
TRBV28	many	14	TRBJ1-1	.	CASSQQGANTEAFF	TGTGCCAGCAGCCAACAGGGTGCGAACACTGAAGCTTTCTTT
TRBV6-2/TRBV6-3	.	15	TRBJ2-7	TRBD2	CASPDGTCGRTEQYF	TGTGCCAGCCCAGACGGGACTTGCGGGAGGACCGAGCAGTACTTC
TRBV3-1	many	13	TRBJ2-7	.	CASSLRGGNEQYF	TGTGCCAGCAGCCTAAGGGGGGGGAACGAGCAGTACTTC
TRBV6-2/TRBV6-3	.	15	TRBJ1-5	.	CASRVQFYSNQPQHF	TGTGCCAGCAGGGTACAGTTCTATAGCAACCAGCCCCAGCATTTT
TRBV12-5	many	16	TRBJ2-3	TRBD2	CASGQGLAGNTDTQYF	TGTGCTAGTGGTCAAGGACTAGCGGGGAACACAGATACGCAGTATTTT
TRBV28	many	15	TRBJ2-7	TRBD1	CASSLGQGATYEQYF	TGTGCCAGCAGTCTAGGACAGGGGGCTACCTACGAGCAGTACTTC
TRBV7-9	medium-sized	17	TRBJ1-6	.	CASSPTARDRQDSPLHF	TGTGCCAGCAGCCCCACCGCCCGGGACCGGCAGGATTCACCCCTCCACTTT
TRBV11-2	.	13	TRBJ1-5	.	CASSRDFNKPQHF	TGTGCCAGCAGCAGGGATTTCAATAAGCCCCAGCATTTT
TRBV27	.	12	TRBJ1-6	.	CASSFQFSPLHF	TGTGCCAGCAGTTTTCAATTCTCACCCCTCCACTTT
TRBV14	many	11	TRBJ1-2	.	CASSLPGDVFF	TGTGCCAGCAGCCTTCCGGGAGATGTCTTCTTC
TRBV2	many	11	TRBJ1-1	.	CASSAGEQAFF	TGTGCCAGCAGCGCCGGGGAGCAAGCTTTCTTT
TRBV29-1	.	18	TRBJ2-3	TRBD1	CSVEDQGRGQGSTDTQYF	TGCAGCGTTGAAGATCAGGGGCGGGGACAGGGTTCCACAGATACGCAGTATTTT
TRBV7-6	many	14	TRBJ2-5	.	CASSRGWVQETQYF	TGTGCCAGCAGCCGCGGGTGGGTTCAAGAGACCCAGTACTTC
TRBV5-1	.	13	TRBJ2-7	.	CASSWSDSYEQYF	TGCGCCAGCAGCTGGTCGGACTCCTACGAGCAGTACTTC
TRBV18	.	14	TRBJ1-5	.	CAGSPGISNQSQHF	TGTGCCGGCTCACCAGGGATTAGCAATCAGTCCCAGCATTTT
TRBV11-2	.	15	TRBJ2-7	.	CASSLVGAGGYEQYF	TGTGCCAGCAGCTTAGTAGGGGCAGGGGGGTACGAGCAGTACTTC
TRBV20-1	many	14	TRBJ2-7	.	CSASPGGRRYEQYF	TGCAGTGCTAGCCCTGGGGGCCGTAGGTACGAGCAGTACTTC
TRBV28	many	15	TRBJ2-7	.	CASSSPGVTSYEQYF	TGTGCCAGCAGTTCCCCAGGGGTAACCTCCTACGAGCAGTACTTC
TRBV24-1	.	15	TRBJ2-5	TRBD1	CATSWTGVGEETQYF	TGTGCCACCAGCTGGACAGGGGTCGGAGAAGAGACCCAGTACTTC
TRBV6-2/TRBV6-3	.	15	TRBJ2-3	.	CVSIIQAGLTDTQYF	TGTGTTAGCATTATCCAGGCGGGGCTCACAGATACGCAGTATTTT
TRBV7-2	many	16	TRBJ2-5	.	CASSLASSTPWETQYF	TGTGCCAGCAGCTTAGCATCCTCGACTCCGTGGGAGACCCAGTACTTC
TRBV5-1	.	15	TRBJ2-2	.	CASSLEGLNTGELSF	TGCGCCAGCAGCTTGGAAGGACTTAACACCGGGGAGCTGTCTTTT
TRBV10-2	.	13	TRBJ2-1	TRBD2	CASGTSAYNKQFF	TGCGCCAGCGGGACTAGCGCTTACAATAAGCAGTTCTTC
TRBV4-2	.	15	TRBJ2-7	TRBD1	CASSQPGQGAYERYF	TGTGCCAGCAGCCAGCCGGGACAGGGGGCTTACGAGCGGTACTTC
TRBV20-1	.	15	TRBJ1-2	.	CSASATVGVIYGYTF	TGCAGTGCTAGCGCAACAGTTGGCGTCATCTATGGCTACACCTTC
TRBV18	many	14	TRBJ2-5	.	CASSPLSGEETQYF	TGTGCCAGCTCACCACTGTCGGGGGAAGAGACCCAGTACTTC